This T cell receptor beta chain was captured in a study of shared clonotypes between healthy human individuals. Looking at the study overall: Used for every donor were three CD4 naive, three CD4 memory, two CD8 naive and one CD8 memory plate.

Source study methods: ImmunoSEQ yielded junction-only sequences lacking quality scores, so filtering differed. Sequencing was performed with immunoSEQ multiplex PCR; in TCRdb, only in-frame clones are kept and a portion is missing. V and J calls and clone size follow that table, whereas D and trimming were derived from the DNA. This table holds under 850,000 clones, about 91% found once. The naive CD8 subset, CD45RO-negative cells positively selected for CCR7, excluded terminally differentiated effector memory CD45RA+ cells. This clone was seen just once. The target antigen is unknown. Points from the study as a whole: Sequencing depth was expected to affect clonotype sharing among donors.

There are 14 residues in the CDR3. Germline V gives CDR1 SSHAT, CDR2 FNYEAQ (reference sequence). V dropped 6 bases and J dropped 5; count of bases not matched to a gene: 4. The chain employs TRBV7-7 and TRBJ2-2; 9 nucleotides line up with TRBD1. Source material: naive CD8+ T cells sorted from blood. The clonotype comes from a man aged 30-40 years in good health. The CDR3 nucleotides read TGTGCCAGCAGTCGGACAGGGGTTACCGGGGAGCTGTTTTTT. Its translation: CASSRTGVTGELFF.